This T cell receptor (beta chain) was recovered during a study of cytomegalovirus exposure and HLA in healthy donors (dated by TCRdb to about 2017). Notes on the research overall: An earlier analysis of some 600 of the donors reported around 280 Gb of sequence data and 117 million unique TCR beta sequences obtained from about 180 million T cells. Across roughly 420 genotyped donors of the cohort, an average of approximately 220,000 unique TCR beta nucleotide sequences per donor were sequenced, and approximately 19% of those sequences were non-productive. Approximately 310 gigabases of sequencing data and approximately 91 million unique TCR sequences made up an early release that covered 500 to 700 HLA-typed donors. Donor age, sex, ethnicity and CMV serostatus were compiled alongside the repertoire data. Typing coverage varied by locus: roughly 620-640 donors for A, B, C, DRB1 and DQB1; roughly 520 for DQA1; nearly 610 for DPA1; under 490 for DPB1. The study used immunosequencing to profile the T cell repertoires of 600 to 850 subjects and linked those repertoires to cytomegalovirus serostatus. In addition to the first cohort of roughly 700 subjects, a separate validation cohort of approximately 130 different subjects was used. Roughly 5 DR-DQ haplotypes were handled as single units for association and clustering, since linkage in the cohort was strong. The study aimed to test whether signatures of past pathogen exposure could be identified by cataloging public T cell receptors. An earlier analysis of roughly 600 of the donors used high-throughput TCR beta sequencing to judge whether each TCR beta V gene segment behaved as functional or pseudogenic. Class I and class II HLA loci were covered by the typing at four-digit resolution. Of the roughly 400 genotyped donors, roughly 85% fell in the genetic ancestry cluster associated with self-reported Caucasian donors. In a later genetic analysis, genome-wide SNP genotypes for about three fifths of the roughly 670 donors were used, and that subset was treated as a discovery cohort. A later analysis re-examined previously published TCR beta repertoires from roughly 720 donors and added high-resolution HLA genotyping to investigate patterns of TCR occurrence. Every repertoire in the discovery cohort had been generated on one and the same sequencing platform. The study combined high-throughput TCR immunosequencing, statistical association of individual TCRs with disease status, and machine learning to predict cytomegalovirus infection status. The later analysis used no new phenotypic data to find candidate immune exposures, relying instead on TCR beta sequences and their occurrence across donors.

The cohort consisted of 650 to 700 healthy bone marrow donors. At the time of sampling, every cohort member was nominally healthy, though immune exposures that went unrecorded were likely present. The donor was CMV seronegative and was included in the group of a few hundred seronegative cohort members. Every donor gave a peripheral blood sample, and the peripheral blood mononuclear cells from that sample were used for TCR beta sequencing. The Qiagen DNeasy Blood Extraction Kit was used to extract genomic DNA from the blood cell samples. Receptors were amplified or captured by the immunoSEQ multiplex PCR assay. For the multiplex PCR, a mixture combining 60 forward primers for TCR Vbeta segments and 13 reverse primers for TCR Jbeta segments was used. The CDR3 region of rearranged TCR beta genes was amplified from genomic DNA with a multiplex PCR assay. Amplified TCR beta libraries were sequenced as 87-base-pair reads on the Illumina HiSeq System. For the original study's pipeline: Across the roughly 600 repertoires, a later analysis counted roughly 77 million unique TCR beta chains, roughly 11 million of which were shared by at least two donors. To remove PCR and sequencing errors, raw reads were error-corrected and collapsed into unique sequences using a nearest-neighbor algorithm that merged closely related sequences. Alignment of CDR3 sequences to IMGT reference sequences was used to assign V, D and J gene segments. Each retained sequence needed at least a six-nucleotide match to both a V gene segment and a J gene segment. A rearrangement was called productive if the CDR3 had no stop codons and remained in frame with V and J, and every other rearrangement was called non-productive. CDR3 was defined according to IMGT convention as the region running from the second conserved V-encoded cysteine to the conserved J-encoded phenylalanine. Sequences without an unambiguous match to a single V gene segment were excluded from the earlier analysis of several hundred of the donors. In an earlier analysis of 450 to 750 of the donors, a V segment was called functional when productive rearrangements were above 56.7%, and segregating when the standard deviation between donors exceeded 5%. A statistical classification framework was built to diagnose cytomegalovirus status from the catalog of TCR beta chain sequences. A later analysis assigned V and J genes by comparing TCR nucleotide sequences with IMGT/GENE-DB human TR gene sequences. The TCRdist pipeline was used in a later analysis to assign CDR3 sequences and most-parsimonious VDJ recombination scenarios. In a later analysis, each TCR beta chain was defined by its CDR3 amino acid sequence together with its V-gene family, and reads lacking a unique V-gene family were excluded. A later analysis removed several hundred highly shared, low-generation-probability nucleotide sequences to deal with suspected cross-contamination and a sequencing artifact. In a later analysis, a clonal expansion index for each public chain was calculated from normalized within-repertoire ranks of inferred template counts. A later analysis computed generation probabilities with a VDJ recombination model fitted to out-of-frame rearrangements, and checked the results against IGoR. Hypergeometric tests were used in a later analysis to score TCR-TCR, TCR-HLA and TCR-CMV co-occurrence, with a repertoire-size bias correction applied to the TCR pairs. A later analysis estimated false discovery rates by permuting HLA or CMV assignments 20 times. In a later analysis, co-occurring TCRs were grouped using DBSCAN, with TCRdist sequence similarity added in when clustering inside HLA-allele-positive subsets. For co-occurrence clustering, repertoires with fewer than 30,000 or more than 120,000 public chains were excluded, along with 5 or 6 repertoires with anomalous nucleotide sharing. This immuneACCESS table, as held by TCRdb, lists in-frame sequences with V and J called but not all clones. Of the missing ones, under half trace to an unresolved V gene in checked studies; the others have no known cause. D and trimming were read from the DNA, whereas the V and J calls and clone size are those reported in that table. The sample table lists approximately 220,000 clones, around 80% of them with a count of one. The ten most abundant clones make up roughly 0.62% of the sample.

Points the paper makes about the study in general: The sequencing pipeline was judged likely to have produced a cluster of highly shared sequence variants as a technical artifact. According to a later analysis, parvovirus B19, influenza, CMV and Epstein-Barr virus appeared linked to several top co-occurrence clusters. According to a later analysis, most CMV-associated TCR beta chains appeared to be HLA-restricted, and the HLA associations seemed to be driven largely by CMV exposure. Specific HLA alleles were associated with some 15,000 TCR beta sequences at a false discovery rate of 0.05 in a later analysis. While some public TCRs were present in many individuals, most TCR sequences turned up only very rarely across donors. For the cohort, immune exposure information was limited to CMV serostatus. In a later genetic analysis, fewer N-insertions in productive TCRs were reported among donors in an Asian-associated ancestry cluster than the approximately 710-donor mean. In this cohort, only TCR beta chains were sequenced, and detectable features were limited by the absence of alpha or paired-chain data. The authors suggested that the approach could potentially be generalized to other disease states and immunological phenotypes. A further reported finding was that TCR beta sequences accurately predicted the HLA-A and HLA-B alleles for most subjects in the first cohort. Presence/absence analyses assumed roughly uniform sequencing depth across donors, an assumption that may not hold. Assigning TCR associations to individual alleles was difficult when HLA alleles, especially DR and DQ, strongly co-occurred. Because counts were too low, some 17 rarely observed V segments, including chromosome 9 orphons, were excluded from the earlier analysis of some 590 of the donors. According to a later analysis, TCR association rates differed among HLA loci, with DRB1 alleles showing the most associated TCRs and HLA-C alleles showing the fewest. An earlier analysis of several hundred of the donors showed that most TCR beta V segments appeared in productive rearrangements either about 87% or about 30% of the time, which broadly matched IMGT annotations. In a later analysis, HLA-associated TCR beta chains showed more clonal expansion and lower generation probabilities than non-associated chains that were equally common. In vitro tests confirmed that three of the cytomegalovirus-associated TCR beta chains recognize cytomegalovirus antigens. The classifier was reported to diagnose cytomegalovirus status with high specificity and sensitivity in both the original cohort and the validation cohort. Correlated functional status among segregating V segments might be attributable to linkage disequilibrium, but an unknown experimental factor could not be ruled out. Because HLA typing was missing for some donors at each locus, association tests included only the typed subset. The study listed around 160 TCR beta chains as associated with cytomegalovirus. An association between a missense DCLRE1C variant and V-gene and J-gene trimming of TCR beta chains was found in a later genetic analysis and replicated in an independent cohort.

To note about this clone: Its binding antigen is unknown. No per-base quality is available; no much larger clone lies one base away.

The TCR originated in a man younger than 30 in good health and CMV-seronegative. Sequenced input: PBMCs.

The base sequence is TGTGCCAGCTCCCAATCTGGTCCCGACGGGGGCACAGATACGCAGTATTTT. This sequence encodes CASSQSGPDGGTDTQYF. The chain was built from TRBV18 and TRBJ2-3; tentative D gene TRBD2, with 5 bases matching. CDR1 and CDR2, per the germline V gene, are KGHSH and LQKENI. Including cysteine and phenylalanine, the CDR3 has 17 amino acids. Only the CDR3 DNA is retained, 51 bases long and in frame from the first base. V lost 6 bases and J lost 1 base; the stretch between them is 20 bases long.